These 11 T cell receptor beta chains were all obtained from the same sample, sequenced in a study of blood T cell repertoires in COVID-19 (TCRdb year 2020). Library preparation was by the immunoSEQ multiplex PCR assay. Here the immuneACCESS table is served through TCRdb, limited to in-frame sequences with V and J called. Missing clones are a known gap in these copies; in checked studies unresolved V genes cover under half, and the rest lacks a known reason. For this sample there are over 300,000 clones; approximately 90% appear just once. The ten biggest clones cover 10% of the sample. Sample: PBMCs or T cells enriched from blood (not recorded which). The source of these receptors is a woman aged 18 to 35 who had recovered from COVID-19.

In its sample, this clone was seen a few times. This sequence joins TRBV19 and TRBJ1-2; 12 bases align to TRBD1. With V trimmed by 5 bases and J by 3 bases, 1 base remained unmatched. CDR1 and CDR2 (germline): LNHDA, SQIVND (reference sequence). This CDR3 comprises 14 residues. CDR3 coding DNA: TGTGCCAGTAGTGGGACAGGGGGCGACTATGGCTACACCTTC. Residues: CASSGTGGDYGYTF.

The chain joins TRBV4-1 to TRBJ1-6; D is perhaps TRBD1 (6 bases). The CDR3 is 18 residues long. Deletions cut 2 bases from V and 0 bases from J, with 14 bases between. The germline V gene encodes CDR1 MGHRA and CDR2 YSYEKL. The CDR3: CASSQRTAKSSYNSPLHF. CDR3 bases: TGCGCCAGCAGCCAACGGACAGCTAAAAGCTCCTATAATTCACCCCTCCACTTT.

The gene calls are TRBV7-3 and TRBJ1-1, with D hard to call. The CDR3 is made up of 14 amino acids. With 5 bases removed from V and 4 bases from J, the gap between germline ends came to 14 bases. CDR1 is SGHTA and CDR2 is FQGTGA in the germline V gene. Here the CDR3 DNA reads TGTGCCAGCAGCATCACGGAGGGAGGCACTGAAGCTTTCTTT. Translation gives CASSITEGGTEAFF.

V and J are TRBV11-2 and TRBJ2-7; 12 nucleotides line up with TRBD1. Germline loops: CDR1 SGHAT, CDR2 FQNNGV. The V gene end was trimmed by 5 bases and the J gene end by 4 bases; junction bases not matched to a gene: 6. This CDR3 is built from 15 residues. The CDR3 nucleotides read TGTGCCAGCAGCCTCGGGACAGGGGGCTGGTACGAGCAGTACTTC. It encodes CASSLGTGGWYEQYF.

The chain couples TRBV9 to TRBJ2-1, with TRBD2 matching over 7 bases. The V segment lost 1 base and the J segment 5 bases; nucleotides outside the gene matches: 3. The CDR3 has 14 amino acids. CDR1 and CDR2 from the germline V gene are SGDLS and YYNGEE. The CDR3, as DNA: TGTGCCAGCAGCGTATCTAGCGGACACAATGAGCAGTTCTTC. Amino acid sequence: CASSVSSGHNEQFF.

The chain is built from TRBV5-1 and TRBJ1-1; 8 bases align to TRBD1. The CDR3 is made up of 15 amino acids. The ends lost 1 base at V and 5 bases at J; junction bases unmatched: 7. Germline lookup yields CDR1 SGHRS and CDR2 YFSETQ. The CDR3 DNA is TGCGCCAGCAGCTTGACTGGACAGGGTAGGACTGAAGCTTTCTTT. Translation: CASSLTGQGRTEAFF.

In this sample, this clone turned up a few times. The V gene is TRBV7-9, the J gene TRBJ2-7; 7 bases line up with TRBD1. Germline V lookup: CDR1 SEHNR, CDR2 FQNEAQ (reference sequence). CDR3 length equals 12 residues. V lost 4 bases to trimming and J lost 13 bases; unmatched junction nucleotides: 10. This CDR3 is CASSSLGGSPYF. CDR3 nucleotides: TGTGCCAGCAGCTCGTTAGGGGGCTCCCCATACTTC.

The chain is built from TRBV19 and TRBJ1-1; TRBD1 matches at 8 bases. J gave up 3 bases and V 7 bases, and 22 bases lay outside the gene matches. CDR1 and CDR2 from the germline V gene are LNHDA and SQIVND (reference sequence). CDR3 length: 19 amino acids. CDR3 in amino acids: CASKPGQALRLKGDTEAFF. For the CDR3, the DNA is TGTGCCAGTAAGCCGGGACAGGCCCTGCGCCTCAAGGGGGACACTGAAGCTTTCTTT.

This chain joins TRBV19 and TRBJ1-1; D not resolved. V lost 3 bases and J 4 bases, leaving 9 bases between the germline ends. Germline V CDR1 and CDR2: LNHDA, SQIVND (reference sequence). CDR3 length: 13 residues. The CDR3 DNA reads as TGTGCCAGTAGTATGGGCACTGGCACTGAAGCTTTCTTT. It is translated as CASSMGTGTEAFF.

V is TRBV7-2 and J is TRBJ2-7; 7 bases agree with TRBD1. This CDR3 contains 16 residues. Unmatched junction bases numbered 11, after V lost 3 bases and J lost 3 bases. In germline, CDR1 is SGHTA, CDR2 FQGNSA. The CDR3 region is CASSFPRDSLHYEQYF. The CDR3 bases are TGTGCCAGCAGCTTCCCTCGGGACAGCCTCCACTACGAGCAGTACTTC.

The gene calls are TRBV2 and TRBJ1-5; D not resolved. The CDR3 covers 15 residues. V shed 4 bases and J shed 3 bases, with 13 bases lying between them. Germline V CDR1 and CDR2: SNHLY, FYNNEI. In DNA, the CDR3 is TGTGCCAGCAGTGGAGAGTCAGGACTCAATCAGCCCCAGCATTTT. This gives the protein CASSGESGLNQPQHF.